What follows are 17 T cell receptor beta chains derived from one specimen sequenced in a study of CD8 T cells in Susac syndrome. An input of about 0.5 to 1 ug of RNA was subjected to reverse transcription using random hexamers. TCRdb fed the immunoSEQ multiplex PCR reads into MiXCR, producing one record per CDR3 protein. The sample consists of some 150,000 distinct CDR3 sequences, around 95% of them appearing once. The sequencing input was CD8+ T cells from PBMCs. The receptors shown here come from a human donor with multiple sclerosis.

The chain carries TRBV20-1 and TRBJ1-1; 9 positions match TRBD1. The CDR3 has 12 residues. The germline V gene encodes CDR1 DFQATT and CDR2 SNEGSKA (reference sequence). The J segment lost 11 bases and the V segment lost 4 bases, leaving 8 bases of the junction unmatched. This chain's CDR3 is CSATNLGQGAFF. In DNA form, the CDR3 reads TGCAGTGCTACGAATCTCGGACAGGGGGCTTTCTTT.

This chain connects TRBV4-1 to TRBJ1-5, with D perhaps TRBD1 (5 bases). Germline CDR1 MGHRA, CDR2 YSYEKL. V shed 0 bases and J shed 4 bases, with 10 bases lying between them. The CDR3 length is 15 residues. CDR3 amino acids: CASSQDRGENQPQHF. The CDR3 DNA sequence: TGCGCCAGCAGCCAAGATCGAGGGGAGAATCAGCCCCAGCATTTT.

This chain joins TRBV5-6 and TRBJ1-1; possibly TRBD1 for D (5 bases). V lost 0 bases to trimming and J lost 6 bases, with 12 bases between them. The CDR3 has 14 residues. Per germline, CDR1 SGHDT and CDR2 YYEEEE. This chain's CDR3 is CASSLVGGMAEAFF. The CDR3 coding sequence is TGTGCCAGCAGCTTGGTGGGGGGTATGGCTGAAGCTTTCTTT.

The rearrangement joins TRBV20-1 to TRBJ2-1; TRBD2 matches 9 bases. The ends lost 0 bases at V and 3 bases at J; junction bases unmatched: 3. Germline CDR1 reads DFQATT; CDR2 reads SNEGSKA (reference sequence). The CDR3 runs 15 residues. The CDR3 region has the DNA TGCAGTGCTAGAGATTTAGCGGGGGTCTACAATGAGCAGTTCTTC. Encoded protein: CSARDLAGVYNEQFF.

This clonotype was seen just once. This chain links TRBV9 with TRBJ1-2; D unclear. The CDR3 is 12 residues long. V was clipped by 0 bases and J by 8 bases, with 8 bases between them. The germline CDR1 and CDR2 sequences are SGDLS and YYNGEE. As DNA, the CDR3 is TGTGCCAGCAGCGTAGTTACGGGGGGCTACACCTTC. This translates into CASSVVTGGYTF.

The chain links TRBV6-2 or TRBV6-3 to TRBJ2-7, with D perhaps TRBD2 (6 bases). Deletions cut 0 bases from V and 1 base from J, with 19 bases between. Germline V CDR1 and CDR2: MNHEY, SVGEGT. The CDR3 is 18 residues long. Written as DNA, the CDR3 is TGTGCCAGCAGTTACTCGAAAATCCGGGACTTCGCGTCCTACGAGCAGTACGTC. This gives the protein CASSYSKIRDFASYEQYV.

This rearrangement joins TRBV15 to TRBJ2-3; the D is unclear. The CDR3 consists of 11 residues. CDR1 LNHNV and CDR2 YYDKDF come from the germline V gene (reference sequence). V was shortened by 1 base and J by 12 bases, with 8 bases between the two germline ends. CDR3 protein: CATSRGGIQYF. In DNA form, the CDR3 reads TGTGCCACCAGCAGAGGAGGAATTCAGTATTTT.

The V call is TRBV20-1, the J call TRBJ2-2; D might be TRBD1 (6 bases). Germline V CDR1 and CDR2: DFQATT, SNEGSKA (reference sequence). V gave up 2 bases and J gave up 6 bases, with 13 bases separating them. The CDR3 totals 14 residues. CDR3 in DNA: TGCAGTGCTAGACGGCAGGGGATCGCCGGGGAGCTGTTTTTT. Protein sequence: CSARRQGIAGELFF.

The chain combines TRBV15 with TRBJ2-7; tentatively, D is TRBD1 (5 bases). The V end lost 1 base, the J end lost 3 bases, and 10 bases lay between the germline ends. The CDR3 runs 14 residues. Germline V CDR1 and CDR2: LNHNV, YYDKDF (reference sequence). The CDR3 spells CATSRVRADYEQYF. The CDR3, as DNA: TGTGCCACCAGCAGAGTCAGGGCGGACTACGAGCAGTACTTC.

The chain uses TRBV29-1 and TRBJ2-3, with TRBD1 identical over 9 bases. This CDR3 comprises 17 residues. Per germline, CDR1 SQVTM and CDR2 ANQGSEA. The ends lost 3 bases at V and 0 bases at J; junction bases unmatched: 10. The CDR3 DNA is TGCAGCGTTGAGGGGTTGGGACAGGGCCCCAGCACAGATACGCAGTATTTT. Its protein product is CSVEGLGQGPSTDTQYF.

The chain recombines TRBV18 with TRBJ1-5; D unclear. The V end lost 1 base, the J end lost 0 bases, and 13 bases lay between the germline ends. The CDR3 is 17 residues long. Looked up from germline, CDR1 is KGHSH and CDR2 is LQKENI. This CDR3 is CASSPRQDLYSNQPQHF. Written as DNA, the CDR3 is TGTGCCAGCTCACCACGGCAGGACCTTTATAGCAATCAGCCCCAGCATTTT.

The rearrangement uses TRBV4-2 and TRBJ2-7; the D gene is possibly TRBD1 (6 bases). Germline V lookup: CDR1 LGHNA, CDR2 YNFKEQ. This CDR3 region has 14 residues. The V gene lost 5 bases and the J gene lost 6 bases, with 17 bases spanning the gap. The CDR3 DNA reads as TGTGCCAGCAGCAGCACAGGGAATCCAATCGAGCAGTACTTC. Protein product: CASSSTGNPIEQYF.

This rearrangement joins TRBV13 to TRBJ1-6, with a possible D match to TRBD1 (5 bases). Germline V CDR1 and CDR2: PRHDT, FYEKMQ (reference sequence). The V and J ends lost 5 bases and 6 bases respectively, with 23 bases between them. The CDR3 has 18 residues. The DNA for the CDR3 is TGTGCCAGCAGCCGTGTGGGGCCGGGGGGACCTACTAATTCACCCCTCCACTTT. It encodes CASSRVGPGGPTNSPLHF.

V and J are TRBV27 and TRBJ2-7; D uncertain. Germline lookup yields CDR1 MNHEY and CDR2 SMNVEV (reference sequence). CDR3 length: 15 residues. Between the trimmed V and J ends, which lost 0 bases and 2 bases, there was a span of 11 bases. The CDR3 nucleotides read TGTGCCAGCAGTTTATCCTACTTCCGGCCCTACGAGCAGTACTTC. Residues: CASSLSYFRPYEQYF.

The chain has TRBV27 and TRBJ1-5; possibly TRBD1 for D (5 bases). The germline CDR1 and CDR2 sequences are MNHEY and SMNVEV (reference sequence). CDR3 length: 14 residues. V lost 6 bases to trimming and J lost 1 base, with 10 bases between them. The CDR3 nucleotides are TGTGCCAGCAGCCCGGGGGTGAGCAATCAGCCCCAGCATTTT. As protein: CASSPGVSNQPQHF.

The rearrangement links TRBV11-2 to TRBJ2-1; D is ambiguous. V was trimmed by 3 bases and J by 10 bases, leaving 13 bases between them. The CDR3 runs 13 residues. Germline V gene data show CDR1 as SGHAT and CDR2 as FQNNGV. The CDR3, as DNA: TGTGCCAGCAGCTTGGGTACACTCTGGGAGCAGTTCTTC. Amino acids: CASSLGTLWEQFF.

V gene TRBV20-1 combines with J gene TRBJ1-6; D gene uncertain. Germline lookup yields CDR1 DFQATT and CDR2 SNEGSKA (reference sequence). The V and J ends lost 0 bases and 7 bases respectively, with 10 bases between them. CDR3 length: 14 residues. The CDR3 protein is CSARDGSGNSPLHF. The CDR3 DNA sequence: TGCAGTGCTAGAGATGGTAGCGGGAATTCACCCCTCCACTTT.